This T cell receptor (beta chain) was sequenced in a study of vaccination and CD4 T cells after COVID-19. Study as a whole: Convalescent individuals numbered four females and six males, two being Hispanic. Whole-study findings and limits: Spike mono-reactivity was found in 304 of the 307 vaccine-specific clones identified in convalescent patients.

On this clonotype itself: Its specificity is not known.

Treatment given: roughly nine-day PBMC culture with coronavirus spike peptide pools or control peptides (ViraFEST assay). Antigen-specific T cells were expanded with peptide pools by ViraFEST, and TCRs were then sequenced. An Oncomine TCR Beta short-read assay was used to sequence the DNA from cultured CD4+ T cells. MiXCR, run by TCRdb on the PCR reads, gives a single entry per CDR3 protein. The sample contains under 15,000 distinct CDR3 sequences, about half of which appear only once. This receptor was obtained from a human donor who had recovered from COVID-19. Sequencing was done on a sample of CD4+ T cells from blood, cultured in vitro.

The CDR3 loop reads CATSDHRVSNQPQHF. The CDR3 DNA sequence: TGTGCCACCAGTGACCACAGGGTTAGCAATCAGCCCCAGCATTTT. This chain links TRBV24-1 with TRBJ1-5, with a tentative D call TRBD1 (6 bases). The CDR3 runs 15 residues. Germline V CDR1 and CDR2: KGHDR, SFDVKD. The V end lost 4 bases, the J end lost 0 bases, and 9 bases lay between the germline ends.